These 30 T cell receptor beta chains share one sample of origin, sequenced in a study of Graves' ophthalmopathy and Graves' hyperthyroidism. TCR beta CDR3 regions were amplified from RNA transcripts. An initial RT-PCR round employing HTBI primers preceded a second-round multiplex PCR. A single record per CDR3 protein comes from TCRdb applying MiXCR to the multiplex PCR reads. The sample lists 560,000 or so distinct CDR3 sequences; just under 40% were seen once. The specimen was peripheral blood or thyroid tissue (not recorded which). Receptor source: an adult man with Graves' hyperthyroidism.

With respect to this clonotype: A clone one base away is much larger, so this may be a read error. The V and J genes are TRBV12-3 or TRBV12-4 and TRBJ2-7; D is perhaps TRBD2 (5 bases). CDR3 size: 15 residues. The ends were cut back, 2 bases at V and 6 bases at J, with 17 bases in the middle. The CDR3 coding sequence is TGTGCCAGCAGTTTAATGGTGGGAGTCAGACGCGAGCAGTACTTC. Its protein is CASSLMVGVRREQYF.

This clonotype was counted many times. V gene TRBV14 combines with J gene TRBJ1-2; D possibly corresponds to TRBD1 (5 bases). Germline assignment: CDR1 SGHDN and CDR2 FVKESK. The CDR3 runs 13 residues. V lost 1 base, J lost 4 bases, and 7 bases lay in between. In DNA form, the CDR3 reads TGTGCCAGCAGCCAAGCACAGGCCTATGGCTACACCTTC. Protein product: CASSQAQAYGYTF.

With respect to this clonotype: One junction end does not reproduce the germline sequence, and a read error may be involved. The chain uses TRBV10-3 and TRBJ2-2, with 10 bases matching TRBD2. This CDR3 comprises 15 residues. Germline-derived CDR1 and CDR2 are ENHRY and SYGVKD. The DNA of the CDR3 is TGTGCCATCAGTGAAAGCGGGGGGGGATACAATGAGCAGTTTTTT. Protein: CAISESGGGYNEQFF.

This clonotype was detected only a few times. This chain connects TRBV3-1 to TRBJ2-7; D ambiguous. The germline CDR1 and CDR2 sequences are LGHDT and YNNKEL (reference sequence). V was cut by 4 bases and J by 2 bases, with 18 bases left in between. The CDR3 runs 16 residues. CDR3 nucleotides: TGTGCCAGCAGCCCGAATAAACCGGGCCCACCCTACGAGCAGTACTTC. Protein sequence: CASSPNKPGPPYEQYF.

This clonotype was recorded at least ten times. The rearrangement joins TRBV11-2 to TRBJ1-2; D may be TRBD1 (6 bases). The CDR3 loop spans 15 amino acids. Trimming pared 2 bases from V and 5 bases from J, leaving 15 bases between. CDR1 SGHAT and CDR2 FQNNGV come from the germline V gene. Here the CDR3 DNA reads TGTGCCAGCAGCTTAAGGACAGCGGAGTCATATGGCTACACCTTC. Its protein is CASSLRTAESYGYTF. Full variable domain (missing parts from reference TRBV11-2 and TRBJ1-2): EAGVAQSPRYKIIEKRQSVAFWCNPISGHATLYWYQQILGQGPKLLIQFQNNGVVDDSQLPKDRFSAERLKGVDSTLKIQPAKLEDSAVYLCASSLRTAESYGYTFGSGTRLTVV.

This clonotype has just one count. The chain is built from TRBV2 and TRBJ1-2, with 10 bases that match TRBD1. CDR1 is SNHLY, CDR2 FYNNEI, per germline. The CDR3 extends over 13 amino acids. The CDR3 sequence: CARVDRGNYGYTF. CDR3 in DNA: TGTGCTAGAGTGGACAGGGGGAACTATGGCTACACCTTC. Using reference TRBV2 and TRBJ1-2 for the parts outside the CDR3, the full variable domain is EPEVTQTPSHQVTQMGQEVILRCVPISNHLYFYWYRQILGQKVEFLVSFYNNEISEKSEIFDDQFSVERPDGSNFTLKIRSTKLEDSAMYFCARVDRGNYGYTFGSGTRLTVV.

The chain recombines TRBV2 with TRBJ2-2; a weak D match, TRBD1 (5 bases). The CDR3 runs 14 residues. CDR1 and CDR2 from the germline V gene are SNHLY and FYNNEI. Deletions cut 3 bases from V and 8 bases from J, with 13 bases between. The CDR3 DNA is TGTGCCAGCAGTGATTCGCTAGGGGCTGGGGAGCTGTTTTTT. It specifies CASSDSLGAGELFF.

There are many counts of this clonotype. This chain uses TRBV20-1 with TRBJ1-1, with no clear D. Looked up from germline, CDR1 is DFQATT and CDR2 is SNEGSKA (reference sequence). The CDR3 sequence is 11 residues long. V was cut by 1 base and J by 6 bases, with 6 bases left in between. DNA of the CDR3: TGCAGTGCTAGAGTGGCACCTGAAGCTTTCTTT. This encodes CSARVAPEAFF.

Regarding this clonotype: A read error is possible here, since a much larger clone lies one base away. No conserved phenylalanine or tryptophan is present at the end of the CDR3, so a read error is the likely explanation. The chain combines TRBV2 with TRBJ2-5, with D tentatively TRBD2 (5 bases). Trimming cost V 3 bases and J 2 bases, with 13 bases left between them. This CDR3 is built from 15 residues. Germline loops: CDR1 SNHLY, CDR2 FYNNEI. The CDR3 loop is CASSDEPIAQETQYV. For the CDR3, the DNA is TGTGCCAGCAGTGACGAGCCTATAGCGCAAGAGACCCAGTACGTC.

Many counts were recorded for this clonotype. The chain has TRBV7-2 and TRBJ1-6; the match to TRBD1 covers 10 bases. The CDR3 is made up of 16 amino acids. Germline V gene sequence: CDR1 SGHTA, CDR2 FQGNSA. With V trimmed by 3 bases and J by 8 bases, 7 bases remained unmatched. CDR3 sequence (DNA): TGTGCCAGCAGCTTTCTGACAGGGGGCTTTGATTCACCCCTCCACTTT. As protein: CASSFLTGGFDSPLHF.

This clonotype was counted a few times. J is TRBJ2-7 and V is TRBV27; D not resolved. V was shortened by 5 bases and J by 2 bases, with 16 bases between the two germline ends. The V gene's germline CDR1 is MNHEY and CDR2 SMNVEV (reference sequence). This CDR3 contains 15 residues. The CDR3: CASSPRGILTYEQYF. The CDR3 DNA follows: TGTGCCAGCAGTCCCCGAGGCATCCTAACCTACGAGCAGTACTTC.

V usage is TRBV25-1 and J usage is TRBJ2-7, with 7 bases fitting TRBD1. Germline V gene lookup returns CDR1 MGHDK and CDR2 SYGVNS. CDR3 size: 13 residues. V gave up 8 bases and J gave up 3 bases; unmatched junction bases: 7. DNA for the CDR3: TGTGCCAGCTTACCACAGGGGCTCTACGAGCAGTACTTC. Translation: CASLPQGLYEQYF.

This clonotype was detected once. A much larger clonotype is one base distant, so this may be a read error. The gene calls are TRBV20-1 and TRBJ1-1, with D possibly TRBD1 on 5 matching bases. V lost 3 bases, J lost 4 bases, and 15 bases lay in between. Germline CDR1 reads DFQATT; CDR2 reads SNEGSKA (reference sequence). The CDR3 consists of 14 residues. The CDR3 DNA reads TGCAGTGCTAGTCGGGCAGGGAAATCCACTGAAGCTTTCTTT. Amino acids: CSASRAGKSTEAFF.

V usage is TRBV5-1 and J usage is TRBJ2-6; possibly TRBD2 for D (6 bases). Germline V gene sequence: CDR1 SGHRS, CDR2 YFSETQ. V gave up 3 bases and J gave up 2 bases, with 18 bases separating them. This CDR3 contains 18 residues. The CDR3 coding sequence is TGCGCCAGCAGCTCTTCACGCAGGGACTTAACTGGGGCCAACGTCCTGACTTTC. This translates into CASSSSRRDLTGANVLTF.

Many counts were recorded for this clonotype. The chain recombines TRBV7-8 with TRBJ1-6; 10 positions agree with TRBD1. The junction had 6 bases not matched to a gene; V was cut back by 1 base and J by 9 bases. Germline CDR1 is SGHVS and CDR2 is FQNEAQ. This CDR3 is built from 16 residues. The CDR3 protein is CASSLGTTGGGSPLHF. Here the CDR3 DNA reads TGTGCCAGCAGCTTAGGGACGACAGGGGGCGGTTCACCCCTCCACTTT. The full variable domain, in which reference TRBV7-8 and TRBJ1-6 provide the parts outside the CDR3, is GAGVSQSPRYKVAKRGQDVALRCDPISGHVSLFWYQQALGQGPEFLTYFQNEAQLDKSGLPSDRFFAERPEGSVSTLKIQRTQQEDSAVYLCASSLGTTGGGSPLHFGNGTRLTVT.

This sequence joins TRBV29-1 and TRBJ1-2; 8 nucleotides line up with TRBD1. V gave up 2 bases and J gave up 4 bases; unmatched junction bases: 6. The CDR3 is 14 amino acids. In germline, CDR1 is SQVTM, CDR2 ANQGSEA. Here the CDR3 DNA reads TGCAGCGTTGAACCCATGGACAGGGCCTATGGCTACACCTTC. Amino acids: CSVEPMDRAYGYTF.

The DNA for the CDR3 is TGTGCCAGCACCCCCAGGGGGGGGACGGGGAACACCGGGGAGCTGTTTTTT. This sequence encodes CASTPRGGTGNTGELFF. This sequence joins TRBV6-4 and TRBJ2-2; tentatively, D is TRBD1 or TRBD2 (7 bases each). This CDR3 region has 17 residues. Per the germline V gene, CDR1 is MRHNA and CDR2 is SNTAGT. With 7 bases removed from V and 1 base from J, the gap between germline ends came to 19 bases.

The gene calls are TRBV28 and TRBJ1-2; maybe TRBD1 (5 bases). Germline values: CDR1 MDHEN, CDR2 SYDVKM. Between the trimmed V and J ends, which lost 11 bases and 4 bases, there was a span of 14 bases. This CDR3 contains 12 residues. CDR3 in DNA: TGTGCCGCCCAAGGGGAGGGCTATGGCTACACCTTC. It codes for CAAQGEGYGYTF.

Note on this clonotype: This may be a read error, as it is one base from a much larger clone. The rearrangement uses TRBV10-3 and TRBJ2-7; D could derive from TRBD1 or TRBD2 (6 bases each). With 10 bases removed from V and 0 bases from J, the gap between germline ends came to 13 bases. Germline V gene lookup returns CDR1 ENHRY and CDR2 SYGVKD. The CDR3 consists of 13 residues. CDR3 nucleotide sequence: TGTGCCAGCACAAAGGGGGGCTCCTACGAGCAGTACTTC. Protein: CASTKGGSYEQYF.

This clonotype was seen at least ten times. CDR3 loop: CASRAVSVAGELFF. In nucleotides, the CDR3 is TGCGCCAGCCGCGCGGTGAGCGTCGCCGGGGAGCTGTTTTTT. V usage is TRBV5-1 and J usage is TRBJ2-2, with D unresolved. Trimming left V 7 bases short and J 6 bases short, with 16 bases between. This CDR3 comprises 14 residues. CDR1 is SGHRS, CDR2 YFSETQ, per germline. The full variable domain, in which reference TRBV5-1 and TRBJ2-2 provide the parts outside the CDR3, is KAGVTQTPRYLIKTRGQQVTLSCSPISGHRSVSWYQQTPGQGLQFLFEYFSETQRNKGNFPGRFSGRQFSNSRSEMNVSTLELGDSALYLCASRAVSVAGELFFGEGSRLTVL.

This clonotype was observed a handful of times. The rearrangement joins TRBV6-5 to TRBJ1-1; D is undetermined. Trimming took off 6 bases at V and 1 base at J, with 15 bases between the two ends. Germline CDR1 reads MNHEY; CDR2 reads SVGAGI. The CDR3 totals 15 residues. CDR3 nucleotide sequence: TGTGCCAGCAGCCCTTCCTCATCTTGGAACACTGAAGCTTTCTTT. Its translation is CASSPSSSWNTEAFF.

This clonotype occurred many times. The chain couples TRBV7-6 to TRBJ2-5; D is unresolved. This CDR3 comprises 11 residues. Deletions cut 3 bases from V and 1 base from J, with 0 bases between. Germline CDR1 is SGHVS and CDR2 is FNYEAQ. CDR3 region: CASSFQETQYF. The CDR3, as DNA: TGTGCCAGCAGCTTCCAAGAGACCCAGTACTTC. The full variable domain, rest sourced from reference TRBV7-6 and TRBJ2-5, is GAGVSQSPRYKVTKRGQDVALRCDPISGHVSLYWYRQALGQGPEFLTYFNYEAQQDKSGLPNDRFSAERPEGSISTLTIQRTEQRDSAMYRCASSFQETQYFGPGTRLLVL.

This clonotype was seen repeatedly, ten times or more. The genes are TRBV29-1 and TRBJ2-7, with D possibly TRBD1 on 5 matching bases. CDR3 length: 13 residues. V lost 4 bases to trimming and J lost 2 bases, with 12 bases between them. Per the germline V gene, CDR1 is SQVTM and CDR2 is ANQGSEA. This CDR3 reads CSVGGDSPYEQYF. DNA for the CDR3: TGCAGCGTTGGAGGAGACAGCCCCTACGAGCAGTACTTC.

The sample holds many counts of this clonotype. The CDR3 protein is CASSEVRYNEQFF. The CDR3 nucleotides are TGTGCCAGCAGTGAAGTTCGATACAATGAGCAGTTCTTC. The chain uses TRBV2 and TRBJ2-1; D is unresolved. The CDR3 sequence is 13 residues long. With 1 base removed from V and 4 bases from J, the gap between germline ends came to 5 bases. Germline CDR1 and CDR2: SNHLY and FYNNEI.

This chain links TRBV9 with TRBJ1-6; D uncertain. The germline V gene has CDR1 SGDLS and CDR2 YYNGEE. Trimming took 0 bases from V and 7 from J, leaving 11 bases between them. The CDR3 runs 15 residues. The CDR3 reads CASSVAGVSNSPLHF. The CDR3 coding sequence is TGTGCCAGCAGCGTAGCTGGGGTGTCCAATTCACCCCTCCACTTT.

The V and J genes are TRBV7-6 and TRBJ1-6; D might be TRBD1 (5 bases). V gave up 4 bases and J gave up 10 bases, with 17 bases separating them. This CDR3 has 15 amino acids. Germline V lookup: CDR1 SGHVS, CDR2 FNYEAQ. The DNA of the CDR3 is TGTGCCAGCAGCTCCCCGGGGGACCCGGGGTCACCCCTCCACTTT. It yields the protein CASSSPGDPGSPLHF.

The chain joins TRBV7-2 to TRBJ2-3; 12 nucleotides agree with TRBD2. The ends lost 1 base at V and 6 bases at J; junction bases unmatched: 2. Per germline, CDR1 SGHTA and CDR2 FQGNSA. The CDR3 loop spans 15 amino acids. CDR3 DNA sequence: TGTGCCAGCAGCTTAGGACTAGCGGGAGTGGATACGCAGTATTTT. It translates to CASSLGLAGVDTQYF.

This clonotype was counted many times. The genes are TRBV5-4 and TRBJ2-5; D could derive from TRBD1 or TRBD2 (5 bases each). The CDR3 is 16 residues long. The germline gives CDR1 SGHNT, CDR2 YYREEE (reference sequence). With 3 bases removed from V and 2 bases from J, the gap between germline ends came to 17 bases. CDR3 amino acids: CASSWLGRARQETQYF. In DNA form, the CDR3 reads TGTGCCAGCAGCTGGTTGGGGCGGGCCCGGCAAGAGACCCAGTACTTC.

This clonotype was detected many times. This rearrangement joins TRBV20-1 to TRBJ2-7; D is ambiguous. The germline V gene encodes CDR1 DFQATT and CDR2 SNEGSKA (reference sequence). The V gene lost 6 bases and the J gene lost 0 bases, with 12 bases spanning the gap. The CDR3 contains 13 residues. The CDR3 coding sequence is TGCAGTGCCGGAAAGGACGGCTCCTACGAGCAGTACTTC. Translated, it gives CSAGKDGSYEQYF.

To note about this clonotype: This may be a read error: a much more frequent sequence differs by one nucleotide. V usage is TRBV19 and J usage is TRBJ2-7; 9 nucleotides agree with TRBD2. CDR1 is LNHDA, CDR2 SQIVND, per germline (reference sequence). The CDR3 has 16 residues. The CDR3 region is CASSLSSAGGKYVQYF. For the CDR3, the DNA is TGTGCCAGTAGTCTTTCCTCAGCGGGAGGTAAATACGTGCAGTACTTC.